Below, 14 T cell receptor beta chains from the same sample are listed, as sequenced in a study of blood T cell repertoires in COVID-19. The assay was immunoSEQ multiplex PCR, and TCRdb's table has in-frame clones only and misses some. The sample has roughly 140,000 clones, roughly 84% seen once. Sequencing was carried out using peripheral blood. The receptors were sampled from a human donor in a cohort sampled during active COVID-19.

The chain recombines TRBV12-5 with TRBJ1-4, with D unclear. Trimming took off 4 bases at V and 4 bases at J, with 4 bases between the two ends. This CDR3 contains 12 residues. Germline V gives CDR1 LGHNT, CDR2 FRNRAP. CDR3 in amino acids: CASGSGNEKLFF. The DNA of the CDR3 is TGTGCTAGTGGTTCCGGTAATGAAAAACTGTTTTTT.

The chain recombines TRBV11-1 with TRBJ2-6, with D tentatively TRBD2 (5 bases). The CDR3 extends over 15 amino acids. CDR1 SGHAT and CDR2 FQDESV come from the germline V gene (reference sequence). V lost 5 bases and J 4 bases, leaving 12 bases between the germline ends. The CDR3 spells CASSPGLVGANVLTF. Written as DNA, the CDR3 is TGTGCCAGCAGCCCTGGACTCGTAGGGGCCAACGTCCTGACTTTC.

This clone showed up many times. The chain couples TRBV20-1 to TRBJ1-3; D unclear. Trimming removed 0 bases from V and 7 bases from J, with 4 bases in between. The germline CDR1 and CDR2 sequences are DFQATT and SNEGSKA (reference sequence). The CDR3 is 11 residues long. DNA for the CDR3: TGCAGTGCTAGAGATCCTAACACCATATATTTT. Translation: CSARDPNTIYF.

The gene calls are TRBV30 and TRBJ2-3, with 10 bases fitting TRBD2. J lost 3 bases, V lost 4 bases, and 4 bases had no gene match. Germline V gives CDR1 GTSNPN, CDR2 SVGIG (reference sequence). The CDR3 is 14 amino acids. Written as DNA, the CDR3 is TGTGCCTGGACCTCTAGCGGGGGTACAGATACGCAGTATTTT. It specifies CAWTSSGGTDTQYF. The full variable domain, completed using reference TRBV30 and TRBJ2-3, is SQTIHQWPATLVQPVGSPLSLECTVEGTSNPNLYWYRQAAGRGLQLLFYSVGIGQISSEVPQNLSASRPQDRQFILSSKKLLLSDSGFYLCAWTSSGGTDTQYFGPGTRLTVL.

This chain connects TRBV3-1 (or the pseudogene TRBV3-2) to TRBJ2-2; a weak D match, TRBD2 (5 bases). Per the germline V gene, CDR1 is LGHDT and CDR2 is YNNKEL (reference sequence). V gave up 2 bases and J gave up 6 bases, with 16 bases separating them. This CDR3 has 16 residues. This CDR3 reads CASSQSGTLVPGELFF. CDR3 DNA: TGTGCCAGCAGCCAATCGGGAACGTTGGTCCCCGGGGAGCTGTTTTTT.

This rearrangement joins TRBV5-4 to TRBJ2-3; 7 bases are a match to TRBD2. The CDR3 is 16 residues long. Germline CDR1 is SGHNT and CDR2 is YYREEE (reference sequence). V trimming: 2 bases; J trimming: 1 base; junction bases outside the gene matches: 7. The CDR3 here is CASSFMTSGGTDTQYF. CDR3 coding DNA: TGTGCCAGCAGCTTTATGACCAGCGGGGGCACAGATACGCAGTATTTT.

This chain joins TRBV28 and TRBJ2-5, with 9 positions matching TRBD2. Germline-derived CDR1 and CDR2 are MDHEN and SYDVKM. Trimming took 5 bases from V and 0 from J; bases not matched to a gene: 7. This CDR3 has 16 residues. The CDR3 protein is CASSGSGGVYQETQYF. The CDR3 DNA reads TGTGCCAGCAGTGGTAGCGGGGGAGTGTACCAAGAGACCCAGTACTTC.

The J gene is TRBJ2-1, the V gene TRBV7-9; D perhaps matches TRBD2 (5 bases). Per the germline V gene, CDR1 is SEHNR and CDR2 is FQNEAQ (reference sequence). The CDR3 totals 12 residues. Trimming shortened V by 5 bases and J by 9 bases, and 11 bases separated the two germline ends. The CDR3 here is CASSPGYGEQFF. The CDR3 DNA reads TGTGCCAGCAGCCCGGGGTACGGTGAGCAGTTCTTC.

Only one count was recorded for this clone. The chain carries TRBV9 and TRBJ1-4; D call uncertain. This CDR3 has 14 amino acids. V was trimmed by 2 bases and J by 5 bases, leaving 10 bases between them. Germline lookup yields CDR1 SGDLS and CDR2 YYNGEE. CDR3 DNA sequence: TGTGCCAGCAGCGTGAGTGATTTCAATGAAAAACTGTTTTTT. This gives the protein CASSVSDFNEKLFF.

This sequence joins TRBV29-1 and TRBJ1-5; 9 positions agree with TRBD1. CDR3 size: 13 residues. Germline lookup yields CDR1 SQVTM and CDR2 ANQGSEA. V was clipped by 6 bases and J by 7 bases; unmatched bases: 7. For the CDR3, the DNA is TGCAGCGTCAGGACAGGGGCGGGCCAGCCCCAGCATTTT. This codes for CSVRTGAGQPQHF.

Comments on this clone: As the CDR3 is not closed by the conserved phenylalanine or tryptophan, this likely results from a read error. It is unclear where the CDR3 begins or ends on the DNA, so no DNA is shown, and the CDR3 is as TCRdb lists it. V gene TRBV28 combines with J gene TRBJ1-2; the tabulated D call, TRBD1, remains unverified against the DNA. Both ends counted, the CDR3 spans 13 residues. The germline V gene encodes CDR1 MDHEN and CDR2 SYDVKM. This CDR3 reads CASSFTQGAHPAV.

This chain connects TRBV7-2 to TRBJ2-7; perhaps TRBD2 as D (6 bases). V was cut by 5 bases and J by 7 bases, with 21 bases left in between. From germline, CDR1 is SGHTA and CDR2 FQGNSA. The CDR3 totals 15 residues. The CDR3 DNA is TGTGCCAGCAGCGTCCGGGATGGCGGGGTCGGGGAGCAGTACTTC. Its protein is CASSVRDGGVGEQYF.

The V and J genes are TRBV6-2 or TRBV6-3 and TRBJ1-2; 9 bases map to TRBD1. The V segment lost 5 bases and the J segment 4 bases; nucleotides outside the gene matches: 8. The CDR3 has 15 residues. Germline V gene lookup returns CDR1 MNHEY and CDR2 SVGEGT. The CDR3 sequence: CASSRPTGGVYGYTF. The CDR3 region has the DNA TGTGCCAGCAGTCGCCCGACAGGGGGTGTCTATGGCTACACCTTC.

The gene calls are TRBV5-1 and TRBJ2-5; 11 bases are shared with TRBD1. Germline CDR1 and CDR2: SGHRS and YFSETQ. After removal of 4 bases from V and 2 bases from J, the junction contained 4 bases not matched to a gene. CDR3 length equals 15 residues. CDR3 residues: CASSTDRGHQETQYF. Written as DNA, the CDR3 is TGCGCCAGCAGCACGGACAGGGGGCATCAAGAGACCCAGTACTTC.